The present entry profiles one T cell receptor (beta chain) with its context. The antigen is unknown. Method: immunoSEQ multiplex PCR; TCRdb's copy keeps in-frame clones and lacks some. This repertoire shows some 180,000 clones, about 92% found once; its top ten account for more than 9%. This sample is drawn from a study of T cell responses to AZD1222 COVID-19 vaccine. Background on the study: Pooling was applied to second doses at about 4 or about 12 weeks.

Whole-study results and caveats: An increase in Spike-specific TCR breadth and depth was observed after two AZD1222 doses. Donors, mostly white British, included more females; clonal diversity was possibly underestimated. Every sample of the repertoires postdated the peak T cell response.

This CDR3 has 13 amino acids. V lost 2 bases, J lost 1 base, and 3 bases lay in between. Per germline, CDR1 SGHTA and CDR2 FQGNSA. The clonotype originates from an adult in good health. This chain links TRBV7-2 with TRBJ1-5; D gene unclear. The specimen was peripheral blood, collected on day 0 of AZD1222 vaccination. The CDR3: CASSLKSNQPQHF. The CDR3 nucleotides read TGTGCCAGCAGCTTAAAAAGCAATCAGCCCCAGCATTTT.